The 10 T cell receptor beta chains presented below share a single source sample, sequenced in a study of shared clonotypes between healthy human individuals. The table came from immunoSEQ multiplex PCR; TCRdb's copy has only in-frame clones and leaves some out. The sample yields roughly 300,000 clones, around four fifths seen once. The sample was memory CD4+ T cells sorted from blood. The subset: CD45RA-negative fraction. The receptors here all came from a man under 40 in good health.

The chain recombines TRBV5-1 with TRBJ2-5; tentatively, D is TRBD1 or TRBD2 (5 bases each). V was clipped by 0 bases and J by 4 bases, with 7 bases between them. The CDR3 extends over 13 amino acids. Germline lookup yields CDR1 SGHRS and CDR2 YFSETQ. The DNA of the CDR3 is TGCGCCAGCAGCTTGGCAGGGACAGAGACCCAGTACTTC. It codes for CASSLAGTETQYF.

This chain connects TRBV6-1 to TRBJ1-1, with D tentatively TRBD1 (5 bases). Germline CDR1 is MNHNS and CDR2 is SASEGT. The CDR3 totals 13 residues. Trimming stripped 5 bases from V and 10 bases from J, with 17 bases between. The CDR3 region is CASSYGGVQRAFF. In DNA, the CDR3 is TGTGCCAGCAGTTATGGGGGGGTTCAGCGAGCTTTCTTT.

The chain recombines TRBV7-9 with TRBJ2-5; D is unresolved. V lost 8 bases and J 9 bases, leaving 19 bases between the germline ends. The V gene's germline CDR1 is SEHNR and CDR2 FQNEAQ (reference sequence). The CDR3 is made up of 13 amino acids. The CDR3 is CASDSVASGPQYF. The DNA of the CDR3 is TGTGCCAGCGACTCCGTCGCCTCCGGGCCCCAGTACTTC. The variable domain in full, completed from reference TRBV7-9 and TRBJ2-5, reads DTGVSQNPRHKITKRGQNVTFRCDPISEHNRLYWYRQTLGQGPEFLTYFQNEAQLEKSRLLSDRFSAERPKGSFSTLEIQRTEQGDSAMYLCASDSVASGPQYFGPGTRLLVL.

CDR3: CASSPTSGREQYF. The CDR3 DNA follows: TGTGCCAGCAGCCCGACTAGCGGGAGGGAGCAGTACTTC. The V gene is TRBV5-6, the J gene TRBJ2-7; 13 nucleotides line up with TRBD2. V shed 4 bases, J shed 7 bases, and the junction held 2 bases outside the gene matches. Germline V lookup: CDR1 SGHDT, CDR2 YYEEEE. The CDR3 runs to 13 residues.

This clone was seen only a few times. The rearrangement links TRBV30 to TRBJ2-7; 9 bases are a match to TRBD1. The junction had 7 bases not matched to a gene; V was cut back by 5 bases and J by 5 bases. This CDR3 comprises 13 residues. Germline CDR1 GTSNPN, CDR2 SVGIG (reference sequence). The CDR3 sequence: CAWVGQGLDEQYF. The CDR3 nucleotides read TGTGCCTGGGTAGGACAGGGGCTCGACGAGCAGTACTTC.

This clone occurred a few times. The rearrangement links TRBV29-1 to TRBJ2-3; D is perhaps TRBD1 (6 bases). Germline values: CDR1 SQVTM, CDR2 ANQGSEA. CDR3 size: 12 residues. The ends were cut back, 4 bases at V and 4 bases at J, with 9 bases in the middle. CDR3 in DNA: TGCAGCGTTGTAGGGGGACCAGATACGCAGTATTTT. This codes for CSVVGGPDTQYF.

As DNA, the CDR3 is TGTGCCAGCAGCTTCCGCGGGCTCGAGACCCAGTACTTC. Translating it yields CASSFRGLETQYF. The chain carries TRBV11-2 and TRBJ2-5; tentative D call: TRBD2 (5 bases). With 3 bases removed from V and 5 bases from J, the gap between germline ends came to 10 bases. The CDR3 is 13 residues long. Germline V CDR1 and CDR2: SGHAT, FQNNGV.

The CDR3 sequence: CASRPGLINEQFF. For the CDR3, the DNA is TGTGCCAGCAGGCCGGGACTAATCAATGAGCAGTTCTTC. V is TRBV6-6 and J is TRBJ2-1, with 7 positions matching TRBD2. This CDR3 region has 13 residues. Trimming at V came to 6 bases and at J to 6 bases, leaving 5 bases not matched to a gene. CDR1 MNHNY and CDR2 SVGAGI come from the germline V gene (reference sequence).

This clone was picked up a small number of times. The J gene is TRBJ1-5, the V gene TRBV5-4, with 8 bases fitting TRBD1. Germline V CDR1 and CDR2: SGHNT, YYREEE (reference sequence). The CDR3 runs 15 residues. The junction had 3 bases not matched to a gene; V was cut back by 0 bases and J by 4 bases. The CDR3 region is CASSLDGTGNQPQHF. The DNA for the CDR3 is TGTGCCAGCAGCTTGGACGGGACAGGTAATCAGCCCCAGCATTTT.

J is TRBJ1-3 and V is TRBV7-6, with TRBD1 identical over 7 bases. The CDR3 contains 16 residues. Per germline, CDR1 SGHVS and CDR2 FNYEAQ. V was clipped by 4 bases and J by 7 bases; unmatched bases: 13. CDR3 residues: CASSSLRTGSGNTIYF. The CDR3 nucleotides read TGTGCCAGCAGCTCACTCCGGACAGGCTCCGGGAACACCATATATTTT. Full variable domain (remainder filled in from reference TRBV7-6 and TRBJ1-3): GAGVSQSPRYKVTKRGQDVALRCDPISGHVSLYWYRQALGQGPEFLTYFNYEAQQDKSGLPNDRFSAERPEGSISTLTIQRTEQRDSAMYRCASSSLRTGSGNTIYFGEGSWLTVV.